This TCR beta chain was observed in a study of shared clonotypes between healthy human individuals. Findings and caveats of the study: Tissues were not sampled, only blood, and their repertoires likely differ. The sharing of approximately 5.1% of naive CD4 clonotypes was seen across a handful of donors.

Recent acute infections and vaccinations were absent in the healthy HIV-negative adult donors. A remark on this clone: Its antigen is currently unknown.

Trimming took off 7 bases at V and 5 bases at J, with 18 bases between the two ends. There are 15 residues in the CDR3. Looked up from germline, CDR1 is MDHEN and CDR2 is SYDVKM. TCRdb keeps only in-frame clones here, not all; method: immunoSEQ multiplex PCR. The sample yields some 2,000,000 clones, 85% to 95% seen once. The receptor's source is a man younger than 35 in good health. Material for sequencing was naive CD4+ T cells sorted from blood. Subset in this sample: CD45RA+ positively selected. The chain combines TRBV28 with TRBJ1-5; possible D gene TRBD1, 5 bases. The CDR3 coding sequence is TGTGCCAGCACCCCGGGGGGGGAGGGCGATCAGCCCCAGCATTTT. Amino acid sequence: CASTPGGEGDQPQHF.